This entry is about one T cell receptor beta chain. This sample stems from a study of blood T cell repertoires in COVID-19. Study-wide context: There were acute and convalescent COVID-19 samples, and they came from the United States, Italy and Spain. T cells, B-cell-depleted T cells, or PBMCs provided the cDNA or gDNA that served as material.

Clones were sequenced by immunoSEQ multiplex PCR, and TCRdb holds only the in-frame ones, with some missing. The sample consists of about 240,000 clones, 75% to 90% of them appearing once. The participants were between 18 and 89 years old and came from some 23 US areas. The CDR3 totals 14 residues. V was clipped by 0 bases and J by 4 bases, with 8 bases between them. Germline lookup yields CDR1 MNHEY and CDR2 SVGAGI. The source of this sequence is a middle-aged woman with acute COVID-19. This sequence joins TRBV6-5 and TRBJ2-3, with D possibly matching TRBD2 (6 bases). The sequenced sample consisted of PBMCs or T cells enriched from blood (not recorded which). The CDR3 region has the DNA TGTGCCAGCAGTTACTCGGTAGCGGCAGATACGCAGTATTTT. This codes for CASSYSVAADTQYF.